These 30 T cell receptor beta chains originate from one sample sequenced in a study of CD8+ T cells in alopecia areata. TCR sequencing used cDNA made by reverse transcription of extracted RNA. Profiled with immunoSEQ multiplex PCR; TCRdb holds only in-frame clones, not every one. The data show around 250,000 clones, roughly two thirds seen once. The sequenced sample was CD4+ T cells sorted from blood, obtained at week 0. All receptors come from a human donor with alopecia areata.

V usage is TRBV5-6 and J usage is TRBJ2-3, with TRBD1 matching over 9 bases. V gave up 4 bases and J gave up 2 bases; unmatched junction bases: 5. The CDR3 covers 15 residues. Germline CDR1 SGHDT, CDR2 YYEEEE. The CDR3 here is CASSLWDRDTDTQYF. CDR3 DNA sequence: TGTGCCAGCAGCCTCTGGGACAGGGACACAGATACGCAGTATTTT. The complete variable domain, with remaining parts taken from reference TRBV5-6 and TRBJ2-3, reads DAGVTQSPTHLIKTRGQQVTLRCSPKSGHDTVSWYQQALGQGPQFIFQYYEEEERQRGNFPDRFSGHQFPNYSSELNVNALLLGDSALYLCASSLWDRDTDTQYFGPGTRLTVL.

V and J are TRBV10-3 and TRBJ2-7; no reliable D call. This CDR3 contains 11 residues. Germline loops: CDR1 ENHRY, CDR2 SYGVKD. The V and J ends lost 7 bases and 4 bases respectively, with 8 bases between them. CDR3 DNA: TGTGCCATCATGGGGTCTTACGAGCAGTACTTC. It yields the protein CAIMGSYEQYF.

This chain connects TRBV5-5 to TRBJ2-3; 8 bases agree with TRBD2. The germline CDR1 and CDR2 sequences are SGHKS and YYEKEE (reference sequence). Trimming at V came to 2 bases and at J to 7 bases, leaving 6 bases not matched to a gene. This CDR3 region has 14 residues. CDR3 region: CASSFGTRAHTQYF. The CDR3 region has the DNA TGTGCCAGCAGCTTTGGGACTAGAGCACATACGCAGTATTTT. The full variable domain, rest sourced from reference TRBV5-5 and TRBJ2-3, is DAGVTQSPTHLIKTRGQQVTLRCSPISGHKSVSWYQQVLGQGPQFIFQYYEKEERGRGNFPDRFSARQFPNYSSELNVNALLLGDSALYLCASSFGTRAHTQYFGPGTRLTVL.

The rearrangement uses TRBV7-6 and TRBJ2-7; D gene unclear. The CDR3 has 12 amino acids. Germline CDR1 and CDR2: SGHVS and FNYEAQ. V was clipped by 1 base and J by 5 bases, with 6 bases between them. The CDR3 DNA reads TGTGCCAGCAGCTTAGTCTGGGACGAGCAGTACTTC. Amino acid sequence: CASSLVWDEQYF.

The V and J genes are TRBV29-1 and TRBJ2-4; perhaps TRBD1 as D (5 bases). The V gene lost 1 base and the J gene lost 1 base, with 11 bases spanning the gap. The CDR3 has 15 amino acids. Germline CDR1 SQVTM, CDR2 ANQGSEA. As DNA, the CDR3 is TGCAGCGTTGAAGTTCTCGACAGCGCCAAAAACATTCAGTACTTC. Protein: CSVEVLDSAKNIQYF.

Only a few counts were recorded for this clone. J is TRBJ2-5 and V is TRBV5-1; D uncertain. Trimming removed 1 base from V and 5 bases from J, with 3 bases in between. The V gene's germline CDR1 is SGHRS and CDR2 YFSETQ. The CDR3 totals 11 residues. The CDR3 region has the DNA TGCGCCAGCAGCTTGAGGGAGACCCAGTACTTC. Translating it yields CASSLRETQYF.

This sequence joins TRBV5-6 and TRBJ1-2, with TRBD1 as a possible D gene (5 bases). This CDR3 comprises 17 residues. Trimming left V 2 bases short and J 8 bases short, with 25 bases between. CDR1 is SGHDT, CDR2 YYEEEE, per germline. For the CDR3, the DNA is TGTGCCAGCAGCTTACTCCTAAATGACAGATCCGGGGACGGCTACACCTTC. Translating gives CASSLLLNDRSGDGYTF.

V usage is TRBV13 and J usage is TRBJ1-2; no definite D call. CDR3 length: 14 amino acids. Trimming took 5 bases from V and 7 from J, leaving 17 bases between them. Germline V lookup: CDR1 PRHDT, CDR2 FYEKMQ (reference sequence). CDR3 sequence: CASSLLRLNRGYTF. CDR3 DNA sequence: TGTGCCAGCAGCCTACTCCGGCTAAATCGTGGCTACACCTTC.

V usage is TRBV2 and J usage is TRBJ1-1; weak D call: TRBD1 (5 bases). The V gene's germline CDR1 is SNHLY and CDR2 FYNNEI. The CDR3 has 13 amino acids. V was cut by 2 bases and J by 1 base, with 5 bases left in between. CDR3 region: CASSEQGNTEAFF. The DNA for the CDR3 is TGTGCCAGCAGTGAACAGGGGAACACTGAAGCTTTCTTT. The entire variable domain, with the rest obtained from reference TRBV2 and TRBJ1-1, is as follows: EPEVTQTPSHQVTQMGQEVILRCVPISNHLYFYWYRQILGQKVEFLVSFYNNEISEKSEIFDDQFSVERPDGSNFTLKIRSTKLEDSAMYFCASSEQGNTEAFFGQGTRLTVV.

The J gene is TRBJ2-6, the V gene TRBV29-1; no reliable D call. Germline loops: CDR1 SQVTM, CDR2 ANQGSEA. The CDR3 consists of 13 residues. V lost 6 bases to trimming and J lost 3 bases, with 9 bases between them. The CDR3 sequence is CSVAQVGANVLTF. Here the CDR3 DNA reads TGCAGCGTCGCCCAGGTTGGGGCCAACGTCCTGACTTTC.

This sequence joins TRBV9 and TRBJ1-6; 7 positions match TRBD1. CDR1 is SGDLS and CDR2 is YYNGEE in the germline V gene. J was trimmed by 9 bases and V by 3 bases; bases with no gene match: 15. This CDR3 comprises 17 residues. The CDR3 region has the DNA TGTGCCAGCAGCGCCGTTGCTGACAGGGTAGGGAGTTCACCCCTCCACTTT. This sequence encodes CASSAVADRVGSSPLHF.

This clone turned up a few times. Here the CDR3 reads CASSLVGTEAFF. The CDR3 nucleotides are TGTGCCAGCAGCTTGGTAGGGACCGAAGCTTTCTTT. V and J are TRBV5-6 and TRBJ1-1, with D tentatively TRBD1 (5 bases). The CDR3 sequence is 12 residues long. Trimming stripped 0 bases from V and 8 bases from J, with 8 bases between. The germline gives CDR1 SGHDT, CDR2 YYEEEE.

The gene calls are TRBV29-1 and TRBJ2-7; no reliable D call. The CDR3 sequence is 12 residues long. CDR1 SQVTM and CDR2 ANQGSEA come from the germline V gene. V lost 6 bases, J lost 2 bases, and 11 bases lay in between. The CDR3 region has the DNA TGCAGCGTGGCCGACGGAACCTACGAGCAGTACTTC. Its translation: CSVADGTYEQYF.

The CDR3 DNA is TGTGCCAGCAGCACCGGAGAGGACCAAGAGACCCAGTACTTC. It codes for CASSTGEDQETQYF. The rearrangement joins TRBV7-9 to TRBJ2-5; D is ambiguous. V lost 5 bases and J 0 bases, leaving 10 bases between the germline ends. Germline-derived CDR1 and CDR2 are SEHNR and FQNEAQ (reference sequence). This CDR3 spans 14 amino acids.

The V call is TRBV7-9, the J call TRBJ1-2, with 8 bases identical to TRBD1. The length of the CDR3 is 12 residues. V lost 10 bases and J lost 13; bases outside the gene matches: 14. Germline CDR1 SEHNR, CDR2 FQNEAQ (reference sequence). CDR3 in DNA: TGTGCCATCCCTGGGAGGACAGGGTCGGTCACCTTC. Translated: CAIPGRTGSVTF.

The chain employs TRBV2 and TRBJ1-2; D remains unclear. V was cut by 7 bases and J by 0 bases, with 9 bases left in between. Germline V gives CDR1 SNHLY, CDR2 FYNNEI. The CDR3 is made up of 13 amino acids. CDR3 region: CASKEATNYGYTF. DNA for the CDR3: TGTGCCAGCAAAGAAGCAACTAACTATGGCTACACCTTC.

This rearrangement joins TRBV4-1 to TRBJ1-1; no definite D call. Per germline, CDR1 MGHRA and CDR2 YSYEKL. The CDR3 is made up of 14 amino acids. Trimming removed 0 bases at V and 6 bases at J, with 11 bases between. The CDR3 DNA is TGCGCCAGCAGCCAAGATCCCGGGTCCCCTGAAGCTTTCTTT. Encoded protein: CASSQDPGSPEAFF.

The rearrangement links TRBV29-1 to TRBJ1-2, with 7 bases fitting TRBD1. The V gene's germline CDR1 is SQVTM and CDR2 ANQGSEA. With V trimmed by 3 bases and J by 4 bases, 5 bases remained unmatched. CDR3 length: 13 residues. Here the CDR3 reads CSVDDRVLYGYTF. Here the CDR3 DNA reads TGCAGCGTTGATGACAGGGTTCTCTATGGCTACACCTTC.

The chain carries TRBV5-1 and TRBJ1-4; 8 nucleotides match TRBD1. The germline CDR1 and CDR2 sequences are SGHRS and YFSETQ. The length of the CDR3 is 14 residues. The trim removed 6 bases at V and 5 bases at J, leaving 6 bases unmatched. The CDR3, as DNA: TGCGCCAGCACCGAGACAGGGGCGAATGAAAAACTGTTTTTT. Encoded protein: CASTETGANEKLFF.

Concerning this clone itself: Germline is not matched at one junction end, which may reflect a read error. The rearrangement uses TRBV7-7 and TRBJ2-5, with 8 positions matching TRBD1. The CDR3 length is 16 residues. The germline V gene encodes CDR1 SSHAT and CDR2 FNYEAQ (reference sequence). In DNA, the CDR3 is TGTGCTAGCAGCTTGGGGCGAGCAGGGGGCCCGGAGACCCAGTACTTC. Protein: CASSLGRAGGPETQYF. Full variable domain (remainder filled in from reference TRBV7-7 and TRBJ2-5): GAGVSQSPRYKVTKRGQDVTLRCDPISSHATLYWYQQALGQGPEFLTYFNYEAQPDKSGLPSDRFSAERPEGSISTLTIQRTEQRDSAMYRCASSLGRAGGPETQYFGPGTRLLVL.

As to this clone: Other DNA sequences within the sample encode an identical CDR3. The rearrangement links TRBV5-1 to TRBJ2-5, with D maybe TRBD2 (7 bases). Germline V gene sequence: CDR1 SGHRS, CDR2 YFSETQ. Trimming shortened V by 4 bases and J by 2 bases, and 9 bases separated the two germline ends. This CDR3 comprises 13 residues. The CDR3 region is CASSSGTQETQYF. CDR3 bases: TGCGCCAGCAGCAGCGGGACACAAGAGACCCAGTACTTC.

This clone appeared many times. One end of the junction fails to match germline, which may point to a read error. The J gene is TRBJ2-3, the V gene TRBV7-3; D might be TRBD1 or TRBD2, each matching 5 bases. CDR1 is SGHTA and CDR2 is FQGTGA in the germline V gene. CDR3 length: 17 amino acids. In nucleotides, the CDR3 is TGTGCCAGCAGATTAAATACACGGGACCCAACTCCAGATACGCAGTATTTT. It codes for CASRLNTRDPTPDTQYF.

This clone was detected only a few times. The rearrangement uses TRBV20-1 and TRBJ1-1, with unresolved D. Trimming left V 8 bases short and J 9 bases short, with 16 bases between. The germline gives CDR1 DFQATT, CDR2 SNEGSKA (reference sequence). The CDR3 loop spans 11 amino acids. The CDR3 DNA sequence: TGCAGTCACATCCTAAGGGAGAAAGCTTTCTTT. This sequence encodes CSHILREKAFF.

The V gene is TRBV29-1, the J gene TRBJ1-1, with D unresolved. The germline V gene has CDR1 SQVTM and CDR2 ANQGSEA. V lost 3 bases, J lost 1 base, and 3 bases lay in between. The CDR3 spans 11 residues. This chain's CDR3 is CSVEQNTEAFF. Here the CDR3 DNA reads TGCAGCGTTGAGCAGAACACTGAAGCTTTCTTT.

About this clone: Other DNA sequences from this sample encode an identical CDR3 as well. The gene calls are TRBV30 and TRBJ2-3, with TRBD2 identical over 8 bases. This CDR3 has 16 residues. V was pared by 0 bases and J by 4 bases, with 9 bases of the junction left unmatched. The germline V gene has CDR1 GTSNPN and CDR2 SVGIG (reference sequence). The CDR3 bases are TGTGCCTGGAGTGTACCGAGCGGGGGTAGGTCAGATACGCAGTATTTT. Translated, it gives CAWSVPSGGRSDTQYF.

The J gene is TRBJ2-3, the V gene TRBV7-2; maybe TRBD2 (6 bases). The CDR3 contains 15 residues. Germline V gene sequence: CDR1 SGHTA, CDR2 FQGNSA. Trimming took off 1 base at V and 4 bases at J, with 12 bases between the two ends. This chain's CDR3 is CASSLGSGRADTQYF. In nucleotides, the CDR3 is TGTGCCAGCAGCTTAGGTAGCGGTCGCGCAGATACGCAGTATTTT.

Note on this clone: Other DNA sequences in this specimen translate into the identical CDR3. The chain employs TRBV29-1 and TRBJ2-3; TRBD2 matches at 9 bases. With 5 bases clipped from V and 2 bases from J, the junction kept 5 bases outside the gene matches. This CDR3 region has 14 residues. Germline loops: CDR1 SQVTM, CDR2 ANQGSEA. DNA of the CDR3: TGCAGCGTTCGCCTAGCGGGGATCACAGATACGCAGTATTTT. The encoded protein is CSVRLAGITDTQYF.

Here the CDR3 reads CAWSGSGDTEAFF. CDR3 coding DNA: TGTGCCTGGAGTGGATCAGGGGACACTGAAGCTTTCTTT. The chain couples TRBV30 to TRBJ1-1; D possibly corresponds to TRBD1 (6 bases). Trimming stripped 1 base from V and 3 bases from J, with 9 bases between. Germline V lookup: CDR1 GTSNPN, CDR2 SVGIG (reference sequence). The CDR3 loop spans 13 amino acids.

CDR3: CASSLQPNSPLHF. CDR3 DNA: TGTGCCAGCAGCCTACAACCAAATTCACCCCTCCACTTT. This rearrangement joins TRBV9 to TRBJ1-6; no clear D gene. The germline V gene encodes CDR1 SGDLS and CDR2 YYNGEE. Between the trimmed V and J ends, which lost 4 bases and 7 bases, there was a span of 9 bases. The CDR3 is made up of 13 amino acids.

The rearrangement links TRBV6-1 to TRBJ1-6; 8 bases agree with TRBD1. The CDR3 is made up of 17 amino acids. V shed 4 bases and J 9 bases; nucleotides not matched to a gene: 14. In germline, CDR1 is MNHNS, CDR2 SASEGT. The DNA for the CDR3 is TGTGCCAGCAGTGCCCTAAGGGGAACAGGGGGTAGTTCACCCCTCCACTTT. Amino acids: CASSALRGTGGSSPLHF.